This TCR beta chain was sequenced for a study of T cells in Graves' hyperthyroidism and ophthalmopathy. For the diagnoses, clinical symptoms, serum thyroxine and TRAb, thyroid ultrasound and orbital computed tomography were used. RNA transcripts yielded amplified TCR beta CDR3 regions. TCR CDR3 underwent first-round RT-PCR with the HTBI primer set. Via MiXCR, TCRdb re-called the multiplex PCR reads, giving one row per CDR3 protein. The data hold some 200,000 distinct CDR3 sequences, with over 15% observed a single time. Whole-study results and caveats: Researchers found most expanded thyroid clonotypes above 0.001 in blood as well.

This clonotype was observed many times. Its antigen is as yet unknown. Sample: blood. The clonotype comes from a man aged 45-65 years with Graves' hyperthyroidism.

As DNA, the CDR3 is TGTGCCAGCAGCTACGGAGGGAGCACAGATACGCAGTATTTT. This translates into CASSYGGSTDTQYF. V gene TRBV11-2 combines with J gene TRBJ2-3; D might be TRBD2 (6 bases). Trimming took off 4 bases at V and 0 bases at J, with 8 bases between the two ends. The CDR3 loop spans 14 amino acids. From germline, CDR1 is SGHAT and CDR2 FQNNGV.